This T cell receptor (beta chain) comes out of a study of T cell repertoires and HLA-DP antigens. The wider study: Donor ages ranged from 18-to-29 to 60-to-69; two men, one woman. Study-wide results and limits: Average cumulative frequency of previously undetected clones was roughly 36% against one allele and around 53% against the other. Sorted CD137+ clonality was approximately 0.42 for both alloantigens, versus around 0.04 pre-culture.

CD4+ T cells were isolated untouched, approximately 98% pure. Only in-frame clones appear in the TCRdb table, and some are missing; sequencing was by immunoSEQ multiplex PCR. The sample shows 55,000 to 80,000 clones, about 80% of them seen only once. In the case of this clone: The antigen is unknown.

This CDR3 spans 17 amino acids. Germline V gene lookup returns CDR1 SGHAT and CDR2 FQNNGV. Losses at the gene ends were 3 bases for V and 5 bases for J; bases not matched to a gene: 10. The sample was CD4+ T cells from PBMCs. This sequence was found in a man between 60 and 75 years old in good health and CMV-seronegative. The J gene is TRBJ2-5, the V gene TRBV11-2; TRBD1 agrees at 12 bases. The CDR3 DNA reads as TGTGCCAGCAGCTTTTCGACCGGGACAGGGGGCAGGGAGACCCAGTACTTC. It yields the protein CASSFSTGTGGRETQYF.